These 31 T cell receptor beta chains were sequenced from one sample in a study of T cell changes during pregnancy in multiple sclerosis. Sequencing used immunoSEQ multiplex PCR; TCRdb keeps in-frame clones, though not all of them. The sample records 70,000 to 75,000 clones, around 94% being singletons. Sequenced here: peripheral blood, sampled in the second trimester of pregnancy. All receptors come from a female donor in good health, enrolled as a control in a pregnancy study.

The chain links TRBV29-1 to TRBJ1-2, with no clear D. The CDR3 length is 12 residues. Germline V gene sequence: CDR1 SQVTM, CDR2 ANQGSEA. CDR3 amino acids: CSVIEGNYGYTF. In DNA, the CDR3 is TGCAGTGTAATTGAGGGAAACTATGGCTACACCTTC.

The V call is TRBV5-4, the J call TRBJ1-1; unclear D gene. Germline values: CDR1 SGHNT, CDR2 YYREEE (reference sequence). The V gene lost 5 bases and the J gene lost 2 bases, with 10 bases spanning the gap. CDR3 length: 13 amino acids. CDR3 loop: CASSFPTNTEAFF. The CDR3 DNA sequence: TGTGCCAGCAGTTTTCCGACTAACACTGAAGCTTTCTTT. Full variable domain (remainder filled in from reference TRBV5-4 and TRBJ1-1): ETGVTQSPTHLIKTRGQQVTLRCSSQSGHNTVSWYQQALGQGPQFIFQYYREEENGRGNFPPRFSGLQFPNYSSELNVNALELDDSALYLCASSFPTNTEAFFGQGTRLTVV.

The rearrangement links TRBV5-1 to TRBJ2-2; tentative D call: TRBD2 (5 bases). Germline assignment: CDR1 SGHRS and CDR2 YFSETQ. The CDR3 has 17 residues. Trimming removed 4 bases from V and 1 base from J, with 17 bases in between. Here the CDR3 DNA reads TGCGCCAGCAGCCCGGTTTTGGCGGCGGGGAACACCGGGGAGCTGTTTTTT. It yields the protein CASSPVLAAGNTGELFF.

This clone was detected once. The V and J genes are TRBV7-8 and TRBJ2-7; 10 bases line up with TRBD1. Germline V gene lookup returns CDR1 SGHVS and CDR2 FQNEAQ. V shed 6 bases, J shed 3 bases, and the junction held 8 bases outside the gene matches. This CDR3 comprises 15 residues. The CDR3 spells CASRLTGGLRYEQYF. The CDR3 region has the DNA TGTGCCAGCAGGTTGACAGGGGGCCTACGCTACGAGCAGTACTTC.

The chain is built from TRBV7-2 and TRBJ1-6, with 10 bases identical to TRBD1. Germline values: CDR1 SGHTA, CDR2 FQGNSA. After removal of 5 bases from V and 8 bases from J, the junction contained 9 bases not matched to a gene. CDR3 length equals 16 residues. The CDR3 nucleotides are TGTGCCAGCAGCCTCAATAAAGGGACAGGGGATTCACCCCTCCACTTT. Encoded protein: CASSLNKGTGDSPLHF.

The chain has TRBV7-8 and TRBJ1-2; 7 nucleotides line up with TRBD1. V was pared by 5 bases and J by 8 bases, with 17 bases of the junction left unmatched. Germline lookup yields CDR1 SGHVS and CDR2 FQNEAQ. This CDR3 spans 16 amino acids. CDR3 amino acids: CASSHSGRGGNSGYTF. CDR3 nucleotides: TGTGCCAGCAGCCATTCGGGGCGAGGGGGCAATTCGGGCTACACCTTC. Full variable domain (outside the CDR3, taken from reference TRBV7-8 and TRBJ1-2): GAGVSQSPRYKVAKRGQDVALRCDPISGHVSLFWYQQALGQGPEFLTYFQNEAQLDKSGLPSDRFFAERPEGSVSTLKIQRTQQEDSAVYLCASSHSGRGGNSGYTFGSGTRLTVV.

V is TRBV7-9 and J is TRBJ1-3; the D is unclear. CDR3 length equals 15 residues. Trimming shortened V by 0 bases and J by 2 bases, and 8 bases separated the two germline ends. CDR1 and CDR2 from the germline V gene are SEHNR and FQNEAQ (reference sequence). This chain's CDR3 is CASSLAAGTGNTIYF. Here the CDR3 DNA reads TGTGCCAGCAGCTTAGCGGCAGGAACTGGAAACACCATATATTTT.

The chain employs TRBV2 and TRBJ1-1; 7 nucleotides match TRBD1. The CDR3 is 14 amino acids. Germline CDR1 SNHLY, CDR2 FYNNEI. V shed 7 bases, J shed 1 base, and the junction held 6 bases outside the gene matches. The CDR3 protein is CASTFRDRNTEAFF. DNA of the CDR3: TGTGCCAGCACCTTCCGGGACAGGAACACTGAAGCTTTCTTT.

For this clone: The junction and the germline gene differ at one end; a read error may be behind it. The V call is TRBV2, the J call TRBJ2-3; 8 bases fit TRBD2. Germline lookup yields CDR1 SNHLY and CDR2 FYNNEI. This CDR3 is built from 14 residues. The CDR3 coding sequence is TGTGCCAGGAGTGCGGGGGGCGGAACAGATACGCAGTATTTT. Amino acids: CARSAGGGTDTQYF.

The CDR3 region is CASSQREAGGYEQYF. The DNA of the CDR3 is TGCGCCAGCAGCCAAAGAGAAGCGGGCGGGTACGAGCAGTACTTC. This rearrangement joins TRBV4-3 to TRBJ2-7; the D gene is possibly TRBD2 (6 bases). Trimming pared 2 bases from V and 4 bases from J, leaving 15 bases between. This CDR3 region has 15 residues. Germline-derived CDR1 and CDR2 are LGHNA and YSLEER.

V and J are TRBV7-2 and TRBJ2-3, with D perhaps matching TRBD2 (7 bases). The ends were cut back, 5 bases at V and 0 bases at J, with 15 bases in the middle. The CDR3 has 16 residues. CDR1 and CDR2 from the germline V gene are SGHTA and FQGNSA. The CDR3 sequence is CASSLLGGPSTDTQYF. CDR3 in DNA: TGTGCCAGCAGCCTCTTGGGGGGGCCTAGCACAGATACGCAGTATTTT.

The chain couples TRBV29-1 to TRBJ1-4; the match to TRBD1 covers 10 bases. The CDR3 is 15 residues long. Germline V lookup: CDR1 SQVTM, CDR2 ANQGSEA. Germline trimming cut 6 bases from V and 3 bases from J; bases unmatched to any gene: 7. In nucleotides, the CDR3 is TGCAGCGTCGGGGGACAGGGGTTAGCTAATGAAAAACTGTTTTTT. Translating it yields CSVGGQGLANEKLFF.

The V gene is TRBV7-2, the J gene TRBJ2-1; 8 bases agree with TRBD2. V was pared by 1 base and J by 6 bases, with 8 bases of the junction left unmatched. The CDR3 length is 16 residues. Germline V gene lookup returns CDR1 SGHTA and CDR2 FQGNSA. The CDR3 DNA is TGTGCCAGCAGCTTAGTACGGGGGGGGCCTTTCAATGAGCAGTTCTTC. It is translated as CASSLVRGGPFNEQFF.

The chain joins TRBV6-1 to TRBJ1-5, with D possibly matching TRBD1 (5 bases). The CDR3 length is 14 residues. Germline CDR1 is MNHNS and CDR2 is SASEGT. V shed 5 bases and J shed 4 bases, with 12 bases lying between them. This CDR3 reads CASSHSRANQPQHF. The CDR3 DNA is TGTGCCAGCAGTCACTCCAGGGCTAATCAGCCCCAGCATTTT.

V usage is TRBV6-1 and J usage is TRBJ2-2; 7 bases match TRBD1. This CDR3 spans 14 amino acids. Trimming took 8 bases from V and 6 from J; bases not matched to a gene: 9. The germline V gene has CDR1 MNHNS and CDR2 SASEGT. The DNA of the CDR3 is TGTGCCAGCTTGGTCAGGGGGTTCTCCGGGGAGCTGTTTTTT. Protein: CASLVRGFSGELFF.

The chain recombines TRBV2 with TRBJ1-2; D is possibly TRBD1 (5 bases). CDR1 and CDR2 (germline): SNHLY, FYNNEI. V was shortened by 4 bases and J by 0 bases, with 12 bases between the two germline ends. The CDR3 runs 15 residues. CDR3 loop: CASSGGRGSNYGYTF. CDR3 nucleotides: TGTGCCAGCAGTGGGGGTCGGGGGTCTAACTATGGCTACACCTTC.

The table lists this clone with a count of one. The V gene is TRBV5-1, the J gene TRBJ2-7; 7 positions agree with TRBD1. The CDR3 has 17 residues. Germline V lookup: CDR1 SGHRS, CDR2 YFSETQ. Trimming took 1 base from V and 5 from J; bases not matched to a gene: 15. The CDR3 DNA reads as TGCGCCAGCAGCTTGATGGCGCGGATCAGGGGGATCCACGAGCAGTACTTC. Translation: CASSLMARIRGIHEQYF.

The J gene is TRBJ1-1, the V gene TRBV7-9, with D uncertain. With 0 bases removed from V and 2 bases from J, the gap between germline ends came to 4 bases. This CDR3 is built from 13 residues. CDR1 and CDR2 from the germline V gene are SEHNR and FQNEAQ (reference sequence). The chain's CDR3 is CASSLATNTEAFF. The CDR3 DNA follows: TGTGCCAGCAGCTTAGCCACTAACACTGAAGCTTTCTTT. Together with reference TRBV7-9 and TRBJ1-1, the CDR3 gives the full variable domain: DTGVSQNPRHKITKRGQNVTFRCDPISEHNRLYWYRQTLGQGPEFLTYFQNEAQLEKSRLLSDRFSAERPKGSFSTLEIQRTEQGDSAMYLCASSLATNTEAFFGQGTRLTVV.

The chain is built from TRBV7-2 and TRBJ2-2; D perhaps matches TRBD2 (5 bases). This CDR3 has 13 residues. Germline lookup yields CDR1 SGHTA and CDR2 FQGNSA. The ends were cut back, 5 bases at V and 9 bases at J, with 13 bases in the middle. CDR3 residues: CASSRGKARELFF. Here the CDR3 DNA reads TGTGCCAGCAGCCGGGGTAAGGCCCGGGAGCTGTTTTTT.

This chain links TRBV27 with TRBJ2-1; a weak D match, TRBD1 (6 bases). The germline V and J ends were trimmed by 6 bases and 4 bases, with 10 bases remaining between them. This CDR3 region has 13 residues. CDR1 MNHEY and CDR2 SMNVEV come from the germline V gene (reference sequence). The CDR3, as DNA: TGTGCCAGCAGGGCAGGGGATTACAATGAGCAGTTCTTC. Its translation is CASRAGDYNEQFF.

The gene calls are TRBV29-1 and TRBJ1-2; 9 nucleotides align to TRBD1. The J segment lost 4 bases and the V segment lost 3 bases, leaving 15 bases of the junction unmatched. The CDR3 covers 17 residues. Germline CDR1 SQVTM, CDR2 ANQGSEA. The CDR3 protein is CSVERKGQGGFGYGYTF. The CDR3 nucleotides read TGCAGCGTTGAGCGGAAGGGACAGGGAGGTTTTGGCTATGGCTACACCTTC.

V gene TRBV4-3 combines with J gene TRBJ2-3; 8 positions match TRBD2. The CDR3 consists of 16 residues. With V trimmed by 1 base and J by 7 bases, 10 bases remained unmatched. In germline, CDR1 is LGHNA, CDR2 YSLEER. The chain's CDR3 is CASSQGTSRLGNTQYF. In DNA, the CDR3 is TGCGCCAGCAGCCAAGGGACTAGCCGGCTGGGGAATACGCAGTATTTT.

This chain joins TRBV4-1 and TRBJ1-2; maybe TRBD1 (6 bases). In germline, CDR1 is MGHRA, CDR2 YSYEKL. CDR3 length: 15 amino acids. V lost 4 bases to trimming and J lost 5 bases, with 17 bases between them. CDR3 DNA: TGCGCCAGCAGCCTACGGGACAAGGGTCTTTATGGCTACACCTTC. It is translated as CASSLRDKGLYGYTF.

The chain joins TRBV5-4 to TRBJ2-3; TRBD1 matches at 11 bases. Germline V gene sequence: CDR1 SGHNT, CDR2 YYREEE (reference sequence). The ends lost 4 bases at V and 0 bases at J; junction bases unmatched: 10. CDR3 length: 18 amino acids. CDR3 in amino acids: CASSLGTGGIPSTDTQYF. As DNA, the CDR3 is TGTGCCAGCAGCCTAGGGACAGGGGGGATTCCTAGCACAGATACGCAGTATTTT.

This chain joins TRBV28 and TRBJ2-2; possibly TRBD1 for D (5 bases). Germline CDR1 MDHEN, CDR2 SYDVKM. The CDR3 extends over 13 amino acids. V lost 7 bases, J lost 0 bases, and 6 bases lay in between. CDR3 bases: TGTGCCAGCAAGGGGACGAACACCGGGGAGCTGTTTTTT. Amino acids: CASKGTNTGELFF.

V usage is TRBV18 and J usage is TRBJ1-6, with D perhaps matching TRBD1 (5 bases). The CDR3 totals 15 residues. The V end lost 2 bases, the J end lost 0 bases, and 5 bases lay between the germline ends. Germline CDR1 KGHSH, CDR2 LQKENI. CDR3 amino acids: CASSPDSSYNSPLHF. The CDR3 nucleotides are TGTGCCAGCTCACCAGACAGCTCCTATAATTCACCCCTCCACTTT.

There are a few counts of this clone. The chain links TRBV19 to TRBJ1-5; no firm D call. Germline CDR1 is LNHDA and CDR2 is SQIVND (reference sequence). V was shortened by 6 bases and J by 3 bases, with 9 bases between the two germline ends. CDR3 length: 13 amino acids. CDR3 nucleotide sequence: TGTGCCAGTAGCGACAAGTCCAATCAGCCCCAGCATTTT. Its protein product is CASSDKSNQPQHF.

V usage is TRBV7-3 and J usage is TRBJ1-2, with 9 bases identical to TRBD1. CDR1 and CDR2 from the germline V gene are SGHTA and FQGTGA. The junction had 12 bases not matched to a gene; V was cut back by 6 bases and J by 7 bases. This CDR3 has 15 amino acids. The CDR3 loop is CASSSPQGAWTGYTF. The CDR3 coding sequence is TGTGCCAGCAGTTCCCCACAGGGGGCGTGGACTGGCTACACCTTC.

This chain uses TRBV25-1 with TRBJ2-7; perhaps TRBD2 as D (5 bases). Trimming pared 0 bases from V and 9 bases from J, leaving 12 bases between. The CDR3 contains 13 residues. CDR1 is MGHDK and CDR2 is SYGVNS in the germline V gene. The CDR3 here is CASSEYRGSGQYF. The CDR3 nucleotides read TGTGCCAGCAGTGAATATCGGGGTTCCGGGCAGTACTTC.

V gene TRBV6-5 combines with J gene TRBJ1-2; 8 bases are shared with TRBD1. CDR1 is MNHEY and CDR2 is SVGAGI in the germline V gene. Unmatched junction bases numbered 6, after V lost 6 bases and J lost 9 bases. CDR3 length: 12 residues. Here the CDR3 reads CASRETGDRYTF. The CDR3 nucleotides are TGTGCCAGCAGGGAGACAGGGGATCGCTACACCTTC.

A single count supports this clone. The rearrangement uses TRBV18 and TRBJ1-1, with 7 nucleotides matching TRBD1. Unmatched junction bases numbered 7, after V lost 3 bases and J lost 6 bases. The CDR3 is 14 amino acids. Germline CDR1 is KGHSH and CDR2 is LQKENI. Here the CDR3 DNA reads TGTGCCAGCTCACCGATACAGGGGATAGCTGAAGCTTTCTTT. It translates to CASSPIQGIAEAFF.